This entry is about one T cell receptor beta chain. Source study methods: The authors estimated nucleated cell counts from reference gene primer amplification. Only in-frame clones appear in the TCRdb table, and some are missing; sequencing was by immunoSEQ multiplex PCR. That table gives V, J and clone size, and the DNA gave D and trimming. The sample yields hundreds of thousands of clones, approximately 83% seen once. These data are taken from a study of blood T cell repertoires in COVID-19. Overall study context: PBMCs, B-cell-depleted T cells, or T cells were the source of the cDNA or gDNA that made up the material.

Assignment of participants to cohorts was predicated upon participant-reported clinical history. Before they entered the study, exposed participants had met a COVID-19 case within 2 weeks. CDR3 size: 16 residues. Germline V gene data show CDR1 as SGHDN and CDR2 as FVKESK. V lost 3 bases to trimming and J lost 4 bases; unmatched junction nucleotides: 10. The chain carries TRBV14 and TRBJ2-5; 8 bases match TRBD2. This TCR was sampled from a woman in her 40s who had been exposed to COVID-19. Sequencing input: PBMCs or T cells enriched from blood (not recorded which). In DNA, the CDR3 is TGTGCCAGCAGCCATGCCCGAGGAGCGGGGGCAGAGACCCAGTACTTC. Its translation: CASSHARGAGAETQYF.